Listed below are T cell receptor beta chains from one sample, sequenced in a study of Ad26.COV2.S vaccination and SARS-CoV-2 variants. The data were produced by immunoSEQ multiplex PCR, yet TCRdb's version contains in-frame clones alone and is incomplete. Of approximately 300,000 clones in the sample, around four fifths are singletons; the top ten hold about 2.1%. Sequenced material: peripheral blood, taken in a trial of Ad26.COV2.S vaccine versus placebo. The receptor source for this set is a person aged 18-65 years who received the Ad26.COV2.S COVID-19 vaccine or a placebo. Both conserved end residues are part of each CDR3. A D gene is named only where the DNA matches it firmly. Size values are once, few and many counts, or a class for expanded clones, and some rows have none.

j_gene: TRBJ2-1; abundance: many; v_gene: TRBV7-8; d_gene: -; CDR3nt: TGTGCCAGCAGCTACGTGAGGGGTTCGTACAATGAGCAGTTCTTC; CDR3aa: CASSYVRGSYNEQFF
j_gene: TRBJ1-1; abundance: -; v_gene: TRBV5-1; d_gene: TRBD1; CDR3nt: TGCGCCAGCAGCTTGATAGGGGGCGACACTGAAGCTTTCTTT; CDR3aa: CASSLIGGDTEAFF
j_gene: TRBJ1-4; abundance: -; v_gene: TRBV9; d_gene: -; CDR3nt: TGTGCCAGCAGCCGTCAGGAGAGCAATGAAAAACTGTTTTTT; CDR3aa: CASSRQESNEKLFF
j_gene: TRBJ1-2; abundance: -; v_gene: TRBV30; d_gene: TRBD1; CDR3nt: TGTGCCTGGACCATAGGCCGGGGACAGTTTAACTATGGCTACACCTTC; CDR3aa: CAWTIGRGQFNYGYTF
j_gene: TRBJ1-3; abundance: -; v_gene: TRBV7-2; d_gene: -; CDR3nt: TGTGCCAGCAGCCTCGGGGCAGCCTCTGGAAACACCATATATTTT; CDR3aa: CASSLGAASGNTIYF
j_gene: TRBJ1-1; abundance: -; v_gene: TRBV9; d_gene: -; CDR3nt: TGTGCCAGCAGCCCCCGACCGGACAGGAACACTGAAGCTTTCTTT; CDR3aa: CASSPRPDRNTEAFF
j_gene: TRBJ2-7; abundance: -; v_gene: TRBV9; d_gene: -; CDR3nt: TGTGCCAGCAGTCGGGGGGCGCAACTGGACAACGAGCAGTACTTC; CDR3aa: CASSRGAQLDNEQYF
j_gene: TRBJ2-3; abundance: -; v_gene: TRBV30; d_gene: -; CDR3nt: TGTGCCGTGGGGATTCAAGATACGCAGTATTTT; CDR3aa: CAVGIQDTQYF
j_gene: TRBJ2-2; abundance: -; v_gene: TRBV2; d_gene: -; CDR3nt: TGTGCCAGCAGTTCTACTTCCGTTGGGACCGGGGAGCTGTTTTTT; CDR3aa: CASSSTSVGTGELFF
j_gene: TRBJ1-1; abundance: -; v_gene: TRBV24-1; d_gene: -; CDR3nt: TGTGCCACCAGTGAGGGTGGGACGAGTCAGGGTGCTTTCTTT; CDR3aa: CATSEGGTSQGAFF
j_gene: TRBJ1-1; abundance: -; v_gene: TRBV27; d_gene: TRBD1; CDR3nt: TGTGCCAGCAGTCCTCACAGGGGATTGGACACTGAAGCTTTCTTT; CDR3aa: CASSPHRGLDTEAFF
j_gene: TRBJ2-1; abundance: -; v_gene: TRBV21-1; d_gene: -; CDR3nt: TGTGCCAGCAGCAAGATTTCTCGACCCGACCTAATTTACAATGAGCAGTTCTTC; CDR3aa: CASSKISRPDLIYNEQFF
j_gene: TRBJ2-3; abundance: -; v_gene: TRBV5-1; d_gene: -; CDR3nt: TGCGCCAGCAGCTTGGATGGGAAGGATACGCAGTATTTT; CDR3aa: CASSLDGKDTQYF
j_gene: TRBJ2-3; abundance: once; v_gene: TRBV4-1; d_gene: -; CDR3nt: TGCGCCAGCAGCCAAGTTCAGGACTCAATTCCCACAGATACGCAGTATTTT; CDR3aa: CASSQVQDSIPTDTQYF
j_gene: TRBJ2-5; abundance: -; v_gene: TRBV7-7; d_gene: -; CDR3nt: TGTGCCAGCAGCTTAAAGGGGGGGCGGGAGACCCAGTACTTC; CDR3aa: CASSLKGGRETQYF
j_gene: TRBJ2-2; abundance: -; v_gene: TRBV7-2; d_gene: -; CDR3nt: TGTGCCAGCAGCTTAGCGGGGGCTCGAGTCGGGGAGCTGTTTTTT; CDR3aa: CASSLAGARVGELFF
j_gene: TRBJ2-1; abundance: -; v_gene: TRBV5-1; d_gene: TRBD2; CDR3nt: TGCGCCAGCAGCTTTCCTAGCGGGGCCTACAATGAGCAGTTCTTC; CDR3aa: CASSFPSGAYNEQFF
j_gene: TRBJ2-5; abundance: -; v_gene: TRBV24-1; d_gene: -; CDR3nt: TGTGCCACCAGTGGAGGCAGGGCTGGAGAGACCCAGTACTTC; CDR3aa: CATSGGRAGETQYF
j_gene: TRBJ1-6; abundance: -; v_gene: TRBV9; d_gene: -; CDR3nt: TGTGCCAGCAGCGTAGACCCTAACTCCTATAATTCACCCCTCCACTTT; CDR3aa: CASSVDPNSYNSPLHF
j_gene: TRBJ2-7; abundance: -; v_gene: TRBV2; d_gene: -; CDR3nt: TGTGCCAGTATACTGCTGGACATTCTCTCCTACGAGCAGTACTTC; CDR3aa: CASILLDILSYEQYF
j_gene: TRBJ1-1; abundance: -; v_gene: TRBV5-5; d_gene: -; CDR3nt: TGTGCCAGCAGAATGGGGGCGCTTTTGGACACTGAAGCTTTCTTT; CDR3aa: CASRMGALLDTEAFF